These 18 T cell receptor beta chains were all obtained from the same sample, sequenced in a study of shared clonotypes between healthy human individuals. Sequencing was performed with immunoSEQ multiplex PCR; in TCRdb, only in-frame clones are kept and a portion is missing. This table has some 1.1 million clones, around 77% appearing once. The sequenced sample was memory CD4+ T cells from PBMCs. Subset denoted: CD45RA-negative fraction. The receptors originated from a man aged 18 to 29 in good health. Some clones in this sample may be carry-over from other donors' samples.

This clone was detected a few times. The CDR3 loop reads CASSQTDRGTEAFF. The CDR3, as DNA: TGTGCCAGCAGTCAGACGGACAGGGGGACTGAAGCTTTCTTT. The genes are TRBV27 and TRBJ1-1, with 10 bases identical to TRBD1. The CDR3 contains 14 residues. V gave up 5 bases and J gave up 5 bases; unmatched junction bases: 5. Germline CDR1 reads MNHEY; CDR2 reads SMNVEV (reference sequence).

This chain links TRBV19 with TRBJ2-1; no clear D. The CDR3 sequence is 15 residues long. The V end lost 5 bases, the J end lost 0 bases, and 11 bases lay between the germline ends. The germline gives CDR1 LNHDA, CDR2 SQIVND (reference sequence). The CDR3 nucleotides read TGTGCCAGTAGTCCATCGGGCGGCTCCTACAATGAGCAGTTCTTC. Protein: CASSPSGGSYNEQFF.

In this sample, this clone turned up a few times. The CDR3 region has the DNA TGTGCCAGCAGCCAAACATCCGGGACTAGTCTGTTTTTT. Translating gives CASSQTSGTSLFF. The rearrangement uses TRBV7-3 and TRBJ2-2, with TRBD2 matching over 8 bases. Germline V lookup: CDR1 SGHTA, CDR2 FQGTGA. J gave up 14 bases and V 5 bases, and 10 bases lay outside the gene matches. The CDR3 consists of 13 residues.

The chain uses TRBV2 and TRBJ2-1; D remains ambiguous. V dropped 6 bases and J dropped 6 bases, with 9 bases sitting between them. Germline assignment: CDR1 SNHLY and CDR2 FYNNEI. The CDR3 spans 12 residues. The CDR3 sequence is CASSPGVNEQFF. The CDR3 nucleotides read TGTGCCAGCAGCCCGGGCGTCAATGAGCAGTTCTTC.

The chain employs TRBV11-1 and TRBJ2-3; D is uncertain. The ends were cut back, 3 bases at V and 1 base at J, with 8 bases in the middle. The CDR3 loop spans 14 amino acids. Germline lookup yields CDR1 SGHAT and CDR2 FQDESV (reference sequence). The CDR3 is CASSFRRGTDTQYF. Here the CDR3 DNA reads TGTGCCAGCAGCTTCCGGCGCGGCACAGATACGCAGTATTTT.

CDR3 sequence: CASSQEASGRTHEQYF. CDR3 DNA sequence: TGTGCCAGCAGCCAAGAAGCTAGCGGGAGGACCCACGAGCAGTACTTC. The chain employs TRBV4-2 and TRBJ2-7; the match to TRBD2 covers 11 bases. V lost 0 bases, J lost 5 bases, and 6 bases stayed unmatched. Germline CDR1 reads LGHNA; CDR2 reads YNFKEQ. The CDR3 is 16 residues long.

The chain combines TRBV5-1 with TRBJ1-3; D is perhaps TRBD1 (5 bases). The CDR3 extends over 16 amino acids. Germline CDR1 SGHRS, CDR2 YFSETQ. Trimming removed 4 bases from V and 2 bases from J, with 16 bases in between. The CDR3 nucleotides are TGCGCCAGCAGCCGGGACCCGGTGGAGGCTGGAAACACCATATATTTT. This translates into CASSRDPVEAGNTIYF.

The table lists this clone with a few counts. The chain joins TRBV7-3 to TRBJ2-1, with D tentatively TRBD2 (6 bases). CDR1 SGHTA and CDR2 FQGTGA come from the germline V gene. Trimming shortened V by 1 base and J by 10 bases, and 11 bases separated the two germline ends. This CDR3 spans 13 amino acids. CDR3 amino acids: CASSLITGVEQFF. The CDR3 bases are TGTGCCAGCAGCTTAATTACGGGAGTGGAGCAGTTCTTC.

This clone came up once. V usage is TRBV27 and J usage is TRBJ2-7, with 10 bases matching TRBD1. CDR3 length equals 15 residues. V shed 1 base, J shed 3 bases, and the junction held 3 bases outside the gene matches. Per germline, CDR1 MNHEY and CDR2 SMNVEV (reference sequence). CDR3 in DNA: TGTGCCAGCAGTTTATTTGGGGACAGGGGCTACGAGCAGTACTTC. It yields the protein CASSLFGDRGYEQYF.

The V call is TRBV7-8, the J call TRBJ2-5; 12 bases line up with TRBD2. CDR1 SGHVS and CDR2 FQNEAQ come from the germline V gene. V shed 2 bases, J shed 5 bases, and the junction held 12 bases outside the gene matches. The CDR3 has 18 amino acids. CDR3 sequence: CASSLFLAGGPSRETQYF. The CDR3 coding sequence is TGTGCCAGCAGCTTATTCCTAGCGGGAGGGCCGAGTAGGGAGACCCAGTACTTC. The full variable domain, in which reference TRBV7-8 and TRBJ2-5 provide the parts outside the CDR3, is GAGVSQSPRYKVAKRGQDVALRCDPISGHVSLFWYQQALGQGPEFLTYFQNEAQLDKSGLPSDRFFAERPEGSVSTLKIQRTQQEDSAVYLCASSLFLAGGPSRETQYFGPGTRLLVL.

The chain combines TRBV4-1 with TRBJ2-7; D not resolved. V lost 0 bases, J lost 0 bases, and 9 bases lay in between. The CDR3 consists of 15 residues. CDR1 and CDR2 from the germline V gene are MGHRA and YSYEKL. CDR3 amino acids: CASSQEGRFSYEQYF. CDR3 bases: TGCGCCAGCAGCCAAGAGGGCAGATTCTCCTACGAGCAGTACTTC.

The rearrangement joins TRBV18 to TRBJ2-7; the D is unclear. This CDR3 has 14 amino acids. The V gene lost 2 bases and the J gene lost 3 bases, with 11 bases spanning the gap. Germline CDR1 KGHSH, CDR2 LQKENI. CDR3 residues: CASSPGQFSYEQYF. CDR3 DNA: TGTGCCAGCTCACCAGGGCAGTTCAGCTACGAGCAGTACTTC.

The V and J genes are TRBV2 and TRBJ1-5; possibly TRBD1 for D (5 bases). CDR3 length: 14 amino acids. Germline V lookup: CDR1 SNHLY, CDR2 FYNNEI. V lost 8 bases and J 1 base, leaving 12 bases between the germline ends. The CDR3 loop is CASDQGGSNQPQHF. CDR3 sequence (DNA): TGTGCCAGCGACCAGGGAGGAAGCAATCAGCCCCAGCATTTT.

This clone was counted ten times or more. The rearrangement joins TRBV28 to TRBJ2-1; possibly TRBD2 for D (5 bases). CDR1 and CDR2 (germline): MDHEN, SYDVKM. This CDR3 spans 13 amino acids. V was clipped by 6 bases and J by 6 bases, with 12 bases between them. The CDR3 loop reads CASSRGGRNEQFF. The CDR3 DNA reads TGTGCCAGCAGCCGTGGAGGTCGCAATGAGCAGTTCTTC. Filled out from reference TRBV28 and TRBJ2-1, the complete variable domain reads DVKVTQSSRYLVKRTGEKVFLECVQDMDHENMFWYRQDPGLGLRLIYFSYDVKMKEKGDIPEGYSVSREKKERFSLILESASTNQTSMYLCASSRGGRNEQFFGPGTRLTVL.

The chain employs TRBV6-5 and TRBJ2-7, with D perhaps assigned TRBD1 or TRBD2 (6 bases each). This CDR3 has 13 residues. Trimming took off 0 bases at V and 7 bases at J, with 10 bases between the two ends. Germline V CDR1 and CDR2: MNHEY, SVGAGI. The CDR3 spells CASSYSRGREQYF. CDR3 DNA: TGTGCCAGCAGTTACTCCCGGGGGCGGGAGCAGTACTTC.

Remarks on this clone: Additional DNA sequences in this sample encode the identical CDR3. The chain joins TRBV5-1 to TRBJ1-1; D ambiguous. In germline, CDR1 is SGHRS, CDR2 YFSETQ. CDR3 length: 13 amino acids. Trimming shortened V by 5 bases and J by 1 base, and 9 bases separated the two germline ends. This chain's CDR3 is CASSLTANTEAFF. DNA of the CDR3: TGCGCCAGCAGTCTTACGGCGAACACTGAAGCTTTCTTT. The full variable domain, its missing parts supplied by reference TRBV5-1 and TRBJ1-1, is KAGVTQTPRYLIKTRGQQVTLSCSPISGHRSVSWYQQTPGQGLQFLFEYFSETQRNKGNFPGRFSGRQFSNSRSEMNVSTLELGDSALYLCASSLTANTEAFFGQGTRLTVV.

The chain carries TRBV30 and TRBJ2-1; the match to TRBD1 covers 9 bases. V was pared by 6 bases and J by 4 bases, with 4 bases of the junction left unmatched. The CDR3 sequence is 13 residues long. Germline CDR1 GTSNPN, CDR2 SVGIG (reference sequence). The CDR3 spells CACAQGAYNEQFF. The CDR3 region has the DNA TGTGCCTGCGCACAGGGGGCTTACAATGAGCAGTTCTTC. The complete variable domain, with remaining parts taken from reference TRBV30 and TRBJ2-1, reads SQTIHQWPATLVQPVGSPLSLECTVEGTSNPNLYWYRQAAGRGLQLLFYSVGIGQISSEVPQNLSASRPQDRQFILSSKKLLLSDSGFYLCACAQGAYNEQFFGPGTRLTVL.

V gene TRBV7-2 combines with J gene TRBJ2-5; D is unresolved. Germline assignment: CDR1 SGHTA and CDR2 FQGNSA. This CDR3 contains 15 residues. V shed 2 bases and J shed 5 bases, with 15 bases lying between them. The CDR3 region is CASSLIATGWETQYF. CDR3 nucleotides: TGTGCCAGCAGCTTAATCGCCACTGGCTGGGAGACCCAGTACTTC.